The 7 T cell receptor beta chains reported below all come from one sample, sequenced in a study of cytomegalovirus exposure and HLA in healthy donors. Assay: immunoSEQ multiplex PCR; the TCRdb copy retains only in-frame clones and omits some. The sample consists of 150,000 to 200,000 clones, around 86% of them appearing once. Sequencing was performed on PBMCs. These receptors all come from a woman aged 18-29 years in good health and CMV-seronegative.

CDR3: CASSPGHRFDEKLFF. The CDR3 nucleotides are TGTGCCAGCAGCCCGGGACACCGCTTCGATGAAAAACTGTTTTTT. The chain combines TRBV7-9 with TRBJ1-4, with D perhaps TRBD1 (6 bases). Trimming shortened V by 5 bases and J by 6 bases, and 16 bases separated the two germline ends. CDR1 and CDR2 (germline): SEHNR, FQNEAQ (reference sequence). The CDR3 totals 15 residues.

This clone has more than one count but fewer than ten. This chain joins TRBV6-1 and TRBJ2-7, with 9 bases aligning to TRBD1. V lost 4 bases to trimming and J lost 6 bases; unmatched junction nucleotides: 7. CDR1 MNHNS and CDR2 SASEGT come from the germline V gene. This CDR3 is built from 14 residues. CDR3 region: CASSGVTGGSEQYF. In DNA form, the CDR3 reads TGTGCCAGCAGTGGGGTAACAGGGGGCTCCGAGCAGTACTTC.

The CDR3 bases are TGTGCCAGCTTCCCACCGGCGGGAGGGGCTCCGAGCTCCTACAATGAGCAGTTCTTC. Translated, it gives CASFPPAGGAPSSYNEQFF. The chain recombines TRBV28 with TRBJ2-1, with 9 bases lining up with TRBD2. Germline assignment: CDR1 MDHEN and CDR2 SYDVKM. The V segment lost 8 bases and the J segment 0 bases; nucleotides outside the gene matches: 17. This CDR3 has 19 amino acids.

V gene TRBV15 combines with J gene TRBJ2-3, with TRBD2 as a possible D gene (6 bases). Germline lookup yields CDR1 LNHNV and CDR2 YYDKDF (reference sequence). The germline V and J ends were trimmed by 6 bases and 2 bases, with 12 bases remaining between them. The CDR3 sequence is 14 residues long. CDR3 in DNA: TGTGCCACCAGTCCGGGACTTCCCACAGATACGCAGTATTTT. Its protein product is CATSPGLPTDTQYF.

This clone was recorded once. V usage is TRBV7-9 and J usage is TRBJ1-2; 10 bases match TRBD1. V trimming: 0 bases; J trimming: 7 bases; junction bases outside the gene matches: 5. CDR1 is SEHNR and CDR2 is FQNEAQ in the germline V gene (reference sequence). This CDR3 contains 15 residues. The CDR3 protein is CASSLARQGASGYTF. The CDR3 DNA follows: TGTGCCAGCAGCTTAGCCCGACAGGGGGCGAGTGGCTACACCTTC.

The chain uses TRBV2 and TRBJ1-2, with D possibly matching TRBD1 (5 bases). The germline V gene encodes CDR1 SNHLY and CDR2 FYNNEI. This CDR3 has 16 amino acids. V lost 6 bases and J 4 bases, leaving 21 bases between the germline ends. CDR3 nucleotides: TGTGCCAGCAGCCTACAGATAGGGGCCCGGGCCTATGGCTACACCTTC. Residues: CASSLQIGARAYGYTF.

The CDR3, as DNA: TGTGCCACCAGTTCAGGGGGCAGGAGCACCGGGGAGCTGTTTTTT. Encoded protein: CATSSGGRSTGELFF. This chain connects TRBV15 to TRBJ2-2; 8 bases are a match to TRBD1. Trimming took 6 bases from V and 4 from J; bases not matched to a gene: 7. This CDR3 comprises 15 residues. Germline V gene data show CDR1 as LNHNV and CDR2 as YYDKDF (reference sequence). Supplemented by reference TRBV15 and TRBJ2-2, the full variable domain reads DAMVIQNPRYQVTQFGKPVTLSCSQTLNHNVMYWYQQKSSQAPKLLFHYYDKDFNNEADTPDNFQSRRPNTSFCFLDIRSPGLGDTAMYLCATSSGGRSTGELFFGEGSRLTVL.